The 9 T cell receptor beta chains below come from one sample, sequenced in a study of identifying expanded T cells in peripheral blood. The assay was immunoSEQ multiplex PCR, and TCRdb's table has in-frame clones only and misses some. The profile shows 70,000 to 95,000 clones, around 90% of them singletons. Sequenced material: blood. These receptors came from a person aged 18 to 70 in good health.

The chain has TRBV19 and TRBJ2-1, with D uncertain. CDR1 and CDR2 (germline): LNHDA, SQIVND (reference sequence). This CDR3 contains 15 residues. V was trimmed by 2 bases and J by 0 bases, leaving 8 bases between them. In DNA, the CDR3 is TGTGCCAGTAGTATAAGAAGGGTCTCCTACAATGAGCAGTTCTTC. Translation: CASSIRRVSYNEQFF.

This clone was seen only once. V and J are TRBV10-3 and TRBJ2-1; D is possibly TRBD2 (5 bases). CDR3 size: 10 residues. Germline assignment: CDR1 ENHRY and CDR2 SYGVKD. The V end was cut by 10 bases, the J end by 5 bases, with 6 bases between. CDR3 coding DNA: TGTGCCACGAGGGACAATGAGCAGTTCTTC. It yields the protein CATRDNEQFF.

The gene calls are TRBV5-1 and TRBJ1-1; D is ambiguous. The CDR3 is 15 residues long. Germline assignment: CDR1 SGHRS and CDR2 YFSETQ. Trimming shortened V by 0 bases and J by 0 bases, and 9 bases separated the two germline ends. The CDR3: CASSLGATVNTEAFF. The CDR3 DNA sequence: TGCGCCAGCAGCTTGGGTGCGACTGTGAACACTGAAGCTTTCTTT.

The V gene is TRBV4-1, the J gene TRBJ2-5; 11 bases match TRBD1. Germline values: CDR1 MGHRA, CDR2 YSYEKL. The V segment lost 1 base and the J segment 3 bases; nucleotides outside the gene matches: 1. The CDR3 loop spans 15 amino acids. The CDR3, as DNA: TGCGCCAGCAGCCAAGGGACAGGGGGCAAAGAGACCCAGTACTTC. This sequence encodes CASSQGTGGKETQYF.

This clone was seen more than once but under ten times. CDR3 loop: CASTGDLNQPQHF. The CDR3 nucleotides are TGTGCCAGCACTGGGGACCTCAATCAGCCCCAGCATTTT. This chain joins TRBV2 and TRBJ1-5; D perhaps matches TRBD1 (5 bases). V was trimmed by 7 bases and J by 3 bases, leaving 10 bases between them. The germline V gene encodes CDR1 SNHLY and CDR2 FYNNEI. This CDR3 has 13 residues.

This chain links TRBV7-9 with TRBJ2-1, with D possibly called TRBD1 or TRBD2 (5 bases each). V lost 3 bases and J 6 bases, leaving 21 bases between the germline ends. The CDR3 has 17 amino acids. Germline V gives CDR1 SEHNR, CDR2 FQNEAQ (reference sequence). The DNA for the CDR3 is TGTGCCAGCAGCTTCCTGGGGACCTCCGACCCCCTCAATGAGCAGTTCTTC. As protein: CASSFLGTSDPLNEQFF.

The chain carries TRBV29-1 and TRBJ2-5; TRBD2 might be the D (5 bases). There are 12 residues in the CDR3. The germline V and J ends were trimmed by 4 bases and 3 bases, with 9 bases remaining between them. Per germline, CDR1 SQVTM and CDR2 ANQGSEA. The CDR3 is CSVVGSKETQYF. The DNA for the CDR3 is TGCAGCGTTGTTGGGAGCAAAGAGACCCAGTACTTC.

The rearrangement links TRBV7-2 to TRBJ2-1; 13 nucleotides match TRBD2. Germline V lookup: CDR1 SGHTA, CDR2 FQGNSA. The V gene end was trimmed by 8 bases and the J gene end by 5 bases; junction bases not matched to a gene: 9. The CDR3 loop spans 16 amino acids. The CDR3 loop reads CASLFSGLAGNNEQFF. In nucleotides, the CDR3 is TGTGCCAGCCTGTTTTCGGGACTAGCGGGAAACAATGAGCAGTTCTTC.

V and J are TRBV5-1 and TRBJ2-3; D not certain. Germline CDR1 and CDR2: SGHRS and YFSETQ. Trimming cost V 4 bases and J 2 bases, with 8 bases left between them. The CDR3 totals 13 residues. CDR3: CASSQGNTDTQYF. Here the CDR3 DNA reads TGCGCCAGCAGCCAAGGGAACACAGATACGCAGTATTTT.